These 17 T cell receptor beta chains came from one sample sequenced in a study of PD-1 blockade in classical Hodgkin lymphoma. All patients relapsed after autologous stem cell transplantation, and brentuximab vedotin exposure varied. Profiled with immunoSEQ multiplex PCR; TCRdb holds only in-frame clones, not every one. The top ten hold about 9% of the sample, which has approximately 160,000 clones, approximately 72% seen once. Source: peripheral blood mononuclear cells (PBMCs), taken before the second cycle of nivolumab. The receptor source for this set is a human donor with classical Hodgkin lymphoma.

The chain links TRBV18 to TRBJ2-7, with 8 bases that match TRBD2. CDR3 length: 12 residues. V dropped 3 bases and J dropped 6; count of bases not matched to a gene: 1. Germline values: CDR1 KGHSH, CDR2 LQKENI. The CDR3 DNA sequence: TGTGCCAGCTCACCTCGGGAGGGCGAGCAGTACTTC. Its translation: CASSPREGEQYF.

The CDR3: CASTQQGGTDTQYF. The CDR3 region has the DNA TGCGCCAGCACACAGCAGGGGGGGACAGATACGCAGTATTTT. V usage is TRBV5-1 and J usage is TRBJ2-3; the D call may be TRBD1 or TRBD2 (7 bases each). This CDR3 is built from 14 residues. Germline V CDR1 and CDR2: SGHRS, YFSETQ. Trimming cost V 6 bases and J 3 bases, with 14 bases left between them.

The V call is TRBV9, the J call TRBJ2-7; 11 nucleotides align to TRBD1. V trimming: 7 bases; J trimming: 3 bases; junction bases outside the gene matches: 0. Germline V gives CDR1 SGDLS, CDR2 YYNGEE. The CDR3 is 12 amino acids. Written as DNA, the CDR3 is TGTGCCAGCGGGACAGGGGGCTACGAGCAGTACTTC. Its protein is CASGTGGYEQYF.

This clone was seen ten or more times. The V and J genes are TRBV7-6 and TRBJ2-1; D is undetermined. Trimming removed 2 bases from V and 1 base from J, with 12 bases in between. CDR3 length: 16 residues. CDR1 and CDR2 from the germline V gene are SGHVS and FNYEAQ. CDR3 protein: CASSLRWSSSYNEQFF. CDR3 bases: TGTGCCAGCAGCTTACGATGGAGCAGTTCCTACAATGAGCAGTTCTTC.

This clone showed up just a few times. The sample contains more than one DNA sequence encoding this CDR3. This CDR3 reads CASSPSSNQPQHF. The DNA of the CDR3 is TGTGCCAGCTCACCCAGCAGCAATCAGCCCCAGCATTTT. V gene TRBV18 combines with J gene TRBJ1-5, with unresolved D. Trimming left V 3 bases short and J 1 base short, with 4 bases between. The germline CDR1 and CDR2 sequences are KGHSH and LQKENI. This CDR3 region has 13 residues.

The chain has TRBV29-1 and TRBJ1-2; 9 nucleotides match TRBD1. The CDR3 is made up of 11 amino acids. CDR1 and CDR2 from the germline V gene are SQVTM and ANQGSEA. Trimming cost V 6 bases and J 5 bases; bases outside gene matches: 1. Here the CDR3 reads CSVGTGYGYTF. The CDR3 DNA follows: TGCAGCGTAGGGACAGGGTATGGCTACACCTTC.

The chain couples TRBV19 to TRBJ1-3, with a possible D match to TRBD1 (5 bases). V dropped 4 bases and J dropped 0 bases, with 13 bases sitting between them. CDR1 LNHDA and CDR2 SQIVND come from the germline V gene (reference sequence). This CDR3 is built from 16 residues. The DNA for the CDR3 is TGTGCCAGTAGTAGGGGCAGGACCTTCTCTGGAAACACCATATATTTT. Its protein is CASSRGRTFSGNTIYF.

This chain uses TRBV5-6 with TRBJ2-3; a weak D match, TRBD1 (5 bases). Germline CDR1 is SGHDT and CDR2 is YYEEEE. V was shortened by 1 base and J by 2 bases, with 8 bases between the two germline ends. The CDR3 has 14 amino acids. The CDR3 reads CASSLPGATDTQYF. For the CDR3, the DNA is TGTGCCAGCAGCTTGCCTGGGGCCACAGATACGCAGTATTTT. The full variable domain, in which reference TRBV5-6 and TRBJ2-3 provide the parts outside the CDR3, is DAGVTQSPTHLIKTRGQQVTLRCSPKSGHDTVSWYQQALGQGPQFIFQYYEEEERQRGNFPDRFSGHQFPNYSSELNVNALLLGDSALYLCASSLPGATDTQYFGPGTRLTVL.

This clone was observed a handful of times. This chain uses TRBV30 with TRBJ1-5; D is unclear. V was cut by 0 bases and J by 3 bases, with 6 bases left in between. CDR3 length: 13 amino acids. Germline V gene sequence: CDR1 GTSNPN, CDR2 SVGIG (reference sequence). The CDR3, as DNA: TGTGCCTGGAGTGTTAGGGACAATCAGCCCCAGCATTTT. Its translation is CAWSVRDNQPQHF.

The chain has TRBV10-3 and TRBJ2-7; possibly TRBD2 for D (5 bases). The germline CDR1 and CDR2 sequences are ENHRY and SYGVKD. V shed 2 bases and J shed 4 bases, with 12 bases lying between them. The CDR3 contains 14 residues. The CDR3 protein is CAISEAGPGYEQYF. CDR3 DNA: TGTGCCATCAGTGAGGCCGGGCCGGGGTACGAGCAGTACTTC.

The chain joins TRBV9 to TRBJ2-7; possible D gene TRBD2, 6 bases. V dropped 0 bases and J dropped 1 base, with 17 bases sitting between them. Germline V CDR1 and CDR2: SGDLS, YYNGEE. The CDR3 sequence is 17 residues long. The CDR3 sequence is CASSVDEGGAASYEQYF. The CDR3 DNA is TGTGCCAGCAGCGTAGATGAGGGAGGAGCCGCATCCTACGAGCAGTACTTC. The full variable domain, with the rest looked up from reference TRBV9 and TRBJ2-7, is DSGVTQTPKHLITATGQRVTLRCSPRSGDLSVYWYQQSLDQGLQFLIQYYNGEERAKGNILERFSAQQFPDLHSELNLSSLELGDSALYFCASSVDEGGAASYEQYFGPGTRLTVT.

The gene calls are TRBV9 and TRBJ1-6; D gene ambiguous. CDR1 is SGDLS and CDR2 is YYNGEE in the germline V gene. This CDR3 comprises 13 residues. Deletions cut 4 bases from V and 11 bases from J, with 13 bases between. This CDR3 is CASSFSESTPLHF. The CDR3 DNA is TGTGCCAGCAGCTTTTCTGAGTCGACACCCCTCCACTTT.

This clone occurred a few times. The CDR3 here is CASSGMGQESYNEQFF. Written as DNA, the CDR3 is TGTGCCAGCAGTGGTATGGGGCAGGAATCCTACAATGAGCAGTTCTTC. V usage is TRBV25-1 and J usage is TRBJ2-1; D is possibly TRBD1 (5 bases). Germline assignment: CDR1 MGHDK and CDR2 SYGVNS. The V and J ends lost 4 bases and 1 base respectively, with 14 bases between them. The CDR3 totals 16 residues.

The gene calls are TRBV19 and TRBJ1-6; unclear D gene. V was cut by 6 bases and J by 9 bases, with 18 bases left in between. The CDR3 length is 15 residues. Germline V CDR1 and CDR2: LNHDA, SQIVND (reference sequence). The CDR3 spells CASRLRHEGSSPLHF. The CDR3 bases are TGTGCCAGTAGATTGAGGCACGAGGGAAGTTCACCCCTCCACTTT.

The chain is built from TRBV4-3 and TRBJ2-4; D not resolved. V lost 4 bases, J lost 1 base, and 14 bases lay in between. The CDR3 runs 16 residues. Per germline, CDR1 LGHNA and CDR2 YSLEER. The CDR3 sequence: CASSLGLFSAKNIQYF. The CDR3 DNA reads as TGCGCCAGCAGCCTTGGTCTTTTCTCGGCCAAAAACATTCAGTACTTC.

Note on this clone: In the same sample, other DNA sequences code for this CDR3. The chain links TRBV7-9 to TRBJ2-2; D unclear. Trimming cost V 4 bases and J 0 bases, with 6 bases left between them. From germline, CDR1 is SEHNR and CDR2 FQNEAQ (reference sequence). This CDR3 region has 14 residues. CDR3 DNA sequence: TGTGCCAGCAGCTCCGGAGCGAACACCGGGGAGCTGTTTTTT. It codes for CASSSGANTGELFF.

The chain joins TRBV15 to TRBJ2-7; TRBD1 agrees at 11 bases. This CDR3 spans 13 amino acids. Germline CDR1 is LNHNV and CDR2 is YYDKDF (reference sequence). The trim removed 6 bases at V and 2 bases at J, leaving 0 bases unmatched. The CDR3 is CATRGQGAYEQYF. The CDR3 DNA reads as TGTGCCACCAGGGGACAGGGGGCCTACGAGCAGTACTTC.